This entry lists 29 T cell receptor beta chains sequenced from one sample in a study of T cell responses to AZD1222 COVID-19 vaccine (dated by TCRdb to about 2021). Preparation of the library involved the immunoSEQ multiplex PCR assay. TCRdb retrieved this table from immuneACCESS and kept in-frame rearrangements only. Not all clones are present; in checked studies, unresolved V genes account for under half, and no reason is known for the remainder. Within this sample are roughly 100,000 clones, with over 75% of them counted one time only. The top ten hold 20% to 25% of the sample. The time point label on this specimen signifies: baseline before first vaccination. The specimen comprised peripheral blood, sampled on day 0 of AZD1222 vaccination. Every receptor here comes from an adult in good health.

This sequence joins TRBV9 and TRBJ2-7, with a possible D match to TRBD2 (6 bases). V shed 0 bases and J shed 3 bases, with 19 bases lying between them. Germline values: CDR1 SGDLS, CDR2 YYNGEE. This CDR3 spans 17 amino acids. The DNA of the CDR3 is TGTGCCAGCAGCGTAGGAGGAGCGATAGCGGATAACTACGAGCAGTACTTC. Amino acids: CASSVGGAIADNYEQYF.

This clone appeared a few times. V is TRBV20-1 and J is TRBJ1-1; 9 bases fit TRBD1. The CDR3 has 18 amino acids. The V and J ends lost 3 bases and 4 bases, in that order; junction bases with no gene match: 18. CDR1 is DFQATT and CDR2 is SNEGSKA in the germline V gene (reference sequence). CDR3 sequence (DNA): TGCAGTGCTAGTAAGGACAGGGGATATTTTCTCCTCCTCACTGAAGCTTTCTTT. Encoded protein: CSASKDRGYFLLLTEAFF.

The chain links TRBV5-1 to TRBJ2-5; D perhaps matches TRBD1 (5 bases). Germline CDR1 is SGHRS and CDR2 is YFSETQ. Trimming took 3 bases from V and 2 from J, leaving 14 bases between them. This CDR3 spans 15 amino acids. As DNA, the CDR3 is TGCGCCAGCAGCTCGAGCCAGGGTCCTCAAGAGACCCAGTACTTC. Protein: CASSSSQGPQETQYF. Full variable domain (outside the CDR3, taken from reference TRBV5-1 and TRBJ2-5): KAGVTQTPRYLIKTRGQQVTLSCSPISGHRSVSWYQQTPGQGLQFLFEYFSETQRNKGNFPGRFSGRQFSNSRSEMNVSTLELGDSALYLCASSSSQGPQETQYFGPGTRLLVL.

V gene TRBV9 combines with J gene TRBJ2-3; D might be TRBD1 (5 bases). Trimming took 1 base from V and 0 from J, leaving 9 bases between them. This CDR3 spans 15 amino acids. Germline CDR1 SGDLS, CDR2 YYNGEE. The CDR3 DNA reads TGTGCCAGCAGCGTACAGGGATGGAGCACAGATACGCAGTATTTT. As protein: CASSVQGWSTDTQYF.

The chain combines TRBV24-1 with TRBJ2-3; D call uncertain. V was clipped by 2 bases and J by 4 bases, with 12 bases between them. CDR3 length: 15 amino acids. Germline CDR1 KGHDR, CDR2 SFDVKD. CDR3 coding DNA: TGTGCCACCAGTGATTCAGGAACCAGCGCAGATACGCAGTATTTT. Translation: CATSDSGTSADTQYF.

The V call is TRBV14, the J call TRBJ1-1, with D maybe TRBD1 (6 bases). CDR3 length equals 13 residues. V lost 5 bases and J 1 base, leaving 8 bases between the germline ends. The V gene's germline CDR1 is SGHDN and CDR2 FVKESK. The CDR3 sequence is CASSSQGNTEAFF. The CDR3, as DNA: TGTGCCAGCAGCTCACAGGGGAACACTGAAGCTTTCTTT.

This chain links TRBV30 with TRBJ1-3; 7 bases align to TRBD1. This CDR3 spans 15 amino acids. Germline CDR1 and CDR2: GTSNPN and SVGIG (reference sequence). The V gene end was trimmed by 3 bases and the J gene end by 0 bases; junction bases not matched to a gene: 5. CDR3 in DNA: TGTGCCTGGAGGGCCCAGGGGGGCTCTGGAAACACCATATATTTT. Protein sequence: CAWRAQGGSGNTIYF.

The genes are TRBV18 and TRBJ2-2, with no clear D. Trimming took 3 bases from V and 1 from J, leaving 12 bases between them. This CDR3 comprises 16 residues. CDR1 and CDR2 (germline): KGHSH, LQKENI. CDR3 protein: CASSPPKGKNTGELFF. The CDR3 coding sequence is TGTGCCAGCTCACCCCCCAAAGGGAAGAACACCGGGGAGCTGTTTTTT.

This chain links TRBV6-5 with TRBJ2-5; no reliable D call. CDR1 and CDR2 (germline): MNHEY, SVGAGI. This CDR3 is 13 amino acids long. The V and J ends lost 6 bases and 5 bases respectively, with 13 bases between them. CDR3 sequence: CASRFSRVETQYF. The CDR3 coding sequence is TGTGCCAGCAGATTCTCTAGGGTTGAGACCCAGTACTTC.

This clone has a handful of counts. V and J are TRBV4-2 and TRBJ1-5; D uncertain. Trimming left V 4 bases short and J 0 bases short, with 10 bases between. The CDR3 totals 15 residues. The germline V gene encodes CDR1 LGHNA and CDR2 YNFKEQ. CDR3: CASSRYGDSNQPQHF. CDR3 DNA: TGTGCCAGCAGCCGGTACGGAGATAGCAATCAGCCCCAGCATTTT.

The chain recombines TRBV5-1 with TRBJ2-5; D uncertain. Per germline, CDR1 SGHRS and CDR2 YFSETQ. V dropped 0 bases and J dropped 5 bases, with 14 bases sitting between them. The length of the CDR3 is 15 residues. The CDR3 region is CASSLAGDRRETQYF. The CDR3 coding sequence is TGCGCCAGCAGCTTGGCCGGTGACCGACGGGAGACCCAGTACTTC.

The V gene is TRBV29-1, the J gene TRBJ2-6; D gene unclear. Germline V gene lookup returns CDR1 SQVTM and CDR2 ANQGSEA. The V gene lost 3 bases and the J gene lost 6 bases, with 3 bases spanning the gap. This CDR3 has 11 residues. For the CDR3, the DNA is TGCAGCGTTGAGCTGGCCAACGTCCTGACTTTC. The encoded protein is CSVELANVLTF. The entire variable domain, with the rest obtained from reference TRBV29-1 and TRBJ2-6, is as follows: SAVISQKPSRDICQRGTSLTIQCQVDSQVTMMFWYRQQPGQSLTLIATANQGSEATYESGFVIDKFPISRPNLTFSTLTVSNMSPEDSSIYLCSVELANVLTFGAGSRLTVL.

The rearrangement links TRBV7-2 to TRBJ1-5; D gene unclear. The CDR3 has 13 amino acids. Germline V CDR1 and CDR2: SGHTA, FQGNSA. V lost 5 bases and J lost 5, with 10 bases in between. The CDR3 here is CASSGGIHQPQHF. Here the CDR3 DNA reads TGTGCCAGCAGCGGAGGTATACATCAGCCCCAGCATTTT.

V gene TRBV2 combines with J gene TRBJ2-3; no clear D. Germline V gives CDR1 SNHLY, CDR2 FYNNEI. This CDR3 is built from 12 residues. V was trimmed by 4 bases and J by 5 bases, leaving 7 bases between them. The CDR3 here is CASSAVEDTQYF. The CDR3 DNA reads TGTGCCAGCAGTGCAGTAGAAGATACGCAGTATTTT.

The CDR3 here is CASSRTGGGYTF. The CDR3 DNA follows: TGTGCCAGCAGCAGGACAGGGGGCGGCTACACCTTC. V gene TRBV28 combines with J gene TRBJ1-2; 11 positions match TRBD1. J gave up 8 bases and V 6 bases, and 2 bases lay outside the gene matches. Germline CDR1 and CDR2: MDHEN and SYDVKM. This CDR3 is built from 12 residues.

The gene calls are TRBV14 and TRBJ2-7; D not resolved. CDR3 length: 14 amino acids. CDR1 SGHDN and CDR2 FVKESK come from the germline V gene. V shed 1 base and J shed 6 bases, with 13 bases lying between them. The CDR3 region has the DNA TGTGCCAGCAGCCAAGCTATAAGGCCCCTCGAGCAGTACTTC. Its translation is CASSQAIRPLEQYF.

The chain has TRBV4-1 and TRBJ1-5; no definite D call. The CDR3 extends over 15 amino acids. The germline V gene encodes CDR1 MGHRA and CDR2 YSYEKL. Deletions cut 4 bases from V and 0 bases from J, with 10 bases between. The CDR3 is CASSLVRDSNQPQHF. CDR3 nucleotide sequence: TGCGCCAGCAGCCTTGTGAGGGATAGCAATCAGCCCCAGCATTTT.

The rearrangement links TRBV3-1 (or the pseudogene TRBV3-2) to TRBJ1-6; D unclear. Per the germline V gene, CDR1 is LGHDT and CDR2 is YNNKEL (reference sequence). This CDR3 has 14 residues. Between the trimmed V and J ends, which lost 1 base and 7 bases, there was a span of 8 bases. The CDR3 nucleotides read TGTGCCAGCAGCCAAGTGTTTAGGAATTCACCCCTCCACTTT. Protein product: CASSQVFRNSPLHF.

This chain joins TRBV14 and TRBJ2-3; 9 bases map to TRBD2. V dropped 0 bases and J dropped 6; count of bases not matched to a gene: 7. Germline lookup yields CDR1 SGHDN and CDR2 FVKESK. CDR3 length: 16 residues. The CDR3 DNA reads as TGTGCCAGCAGCCAAGAAGGCGGGAGGGCCATGGATACGCAGTATTTT. The encoded protein is CASSQEGGRAMDTQYF. Filled out from reference TRBV14 and TRBJ2-3, the complete variable domain reads EAGVTQFPSHSVIEKGQTVTLRCDPISGHDNLYWYRRVMGKEIKFLLHFVKESKQDESGMPNNRFLAERTGGTYSTLKVQPAELEDSGVYFCASSQEGGRAMDTQYFGPGTRLTVL.

The CDR3: CASSFGGESSYEQYF. The CDR3 coding sequence is TGTGCCAGCAGCTTTGGCGGGGAGAGCTCCTACGAGCAGTACTTC. The gene calls are TRBV13 and TRBJ2-7, with D perhaps matching TRBD2 (6 bases). V lost 3 bases, J lost 0 bases, and 12 bases lay in between. CDR1 and CDR2 from the germline V gene are PRHDT and FYEKMQ (reference sequence). The CDR3 is made up of 15 amino acids.

This clone was observed a few times. V usage is TRBV2 and J usage is TRBJ2-2; D unclear. Trimming shortened V by 4 bases and J by 4 bases, and 7 bases separated the two germline ends. This CDR3 region has 13 residues. Germline V gene data show CDR1 as SNHLY and CDR2 as FYNNEI. As DNA, the CDR3 is TGTGCCAGCAGTGCCCAGATCACCGGGGAGCTGTTTTTT. Protein: CASSAQITGELFF.

This rearrangement joins TRBV27 to TRBJ2-7; D possibly corresponds to TRBD2 (5 bases). The V and J ends lost 6 bases and 0 bases respectively, with 9 bases between them. CDR1 is MNHEY, CDR2 SMNVEV, per germline (reference sequence). The CDR3 extends over 13 amino acids. The CDR3 nucleotides read TGTGCCAGCAGGCGGGCAGCCTCCTACGAGCAGTACTTC. It specifies CASRRAASYEQYF.

The J gene is TRBJ2-1, the V gene TRBV7-2; D may be TRBD2 (6 bases). The germline V gene has CDR1 SGHTA and CDR2 FQGNSA. This CDR3 region has 14 residues. Trimming cost V 1 base and J 8 bases, with 12 bases left between them. The CDR3 loop is CASSLGSGGDEQFF. CDR3 DNA sequence: TGTGCCAGCAGCTTAGGTAGCGGTGGAGATGAGCAGTTCTTC.

The chain carries TRBV6-5 and TRBJ1-4; D call uncertain. Germline V gene sequence: CDR1 MNHEY, CDR2 SVGAGI. The CDR3 is 14 amino acids. Trimming removed 5 bases from V and 8 bases from J, with 15 bases in between. Here the CDR3 reads CASSTGNTREKLFF. The CDR3, as DNA: TGTGCCAGCAGTACCGGCAATACTAGAGAAAAACTGTTTTTT.

V and J are TRBV6-5 and TRBJ2-7, with 9 bases identical to TRBD2. CDR3 length: 14 residues. With V trimmed by 7 bases and J by 3 bases, 7 bases remained unmatched. Germline CDR1 reads MNHEY; CDR2 reads SVGAGI. The chain's CDR3 is CASKAGGRSYEQYF. DNA for the CDR3: TGTGCCAGCAAAGCGGGGGGTCGGAGCTACGAGCAGTACTTC.

The J gene is TRBJ2-1, the V gene TRBV5-1; 7 positions match TRBD2. This CDR3 is 14 amino acids long. J was trimmed by 8 bases and V by 4 bases; bases with no gene match: 9. The germline gives CDR1 SGHRS, CDR2 YFSETQ. Here the CDR3 reads CASSTSQGGDEQFF. In nucleotides, the CDR3 is TGCGCCAGCAGCACCTCCCAGGGAGGGGATGAGCAGTTCTTC.

The chain is built from TRBV9 and TRBJ2-2, with D tentatively TRBD1 or TRBD2 (7 bases each). The CDR3 runs 15 residues. The V end was cut by 4 bases, the J end by 6 bases, with 16 bases between. Germline lookup yields CDR1 SGDLS and CDR2 YYNGEE. CDR3: CASSPAAGGAGELFF. CDR3 in DNA: TGTGCCAGCAGCCCCGCAGCAGGGGGGGCCGGGGAGCTGTTTTTT.

This chain connects TRBV6-1 to TRBJ1-2; D not certain. The CDR3 runs to 16 residues. Trimming shortened V by 3 bases and J by 4 bases, and 18 bases separated the two germline ends. From germline, CDR1 is MNHNS and CDR2 SASEGT. In nucleotides, the CDR3 is TGTGCCAGCAGTGATTCTCGGACGAGCGTTAGCTATGGCTACACCTTC. Translated: CASSDSRTSVSYGYTF.

Only a few counts were recorded for this clone. CDR3 residues: CASSSAGQGRAGNTIYF. The CDR3 DNA reads as TGCGCCAGCAGCTCGGCGGGACAGGGTCGAGCTGGAAACACCATATATTTT. This chain links TRBV5-1 with TRBJ1-3, with 9 bases identical to TRBD1. The CDR3 length is 17 residues. In germline, CDR1 is SGHRS, CDR2 YFSETQ. With V trimmed by 3 bases and J by 2 bases, 9 bases remained unmatched. Using reference TRBV5-1 and TRBJ1-3 for the parts outside the CDR3, the full variable domain is KAGVTQTPRYLIKTRGQQVTLSCSPISGHRSVSWYQQTPGQGLQFLFEYFSETQRNKGNFPGRFSGRQFSNSRSEMNVSTLELGDSALYLCASSSAGQGRAGNTIYFGEGSWLTVV.